Shown below are 13 T cell receptor beta chains from a single sample sequenced in a study of T-cell memory formation after mild COVID-19. Via MiXCR, TCRdb re-called the 5' RACE reads, giving one row per CDR3 protein. The repertoire holds hundreds of thousands of distinct CDR3 sequences, with approximately 15% as singletons. The sample consisted of PBMCs or a T cell subset sorted from them (not recorded which). The receptors come from a man aged 18 to 29 who had mild COVID-19 (a few samples of this study predate the infection). Cell type and time point are not known.

V and J are TRBV7-6 and TRBJ2-7, with D perhaps assigned TRBD1 or TRBD2 (5 bases each). This CDR3 has 13 amino acids. Per the germline V gene, CDR1 is SGHVS and CDR2 is FNYEAQ. With 5 bases removed from V and 7 bases from J, the gap between germline ends came to 15 bases. In nucleotides, the CDR3 is TGTGCCAGCAGCGCTGGGACGACGGGAGAGCAGTACTTC. It codes for CASSAGTTGEQYF.

V gene TRBV7-3 combines with J gene TRBJ1-1, with D unresolved. Trimming shortened V by 5 bases and J by 4 bases, and 11 bases separated the two germline ends. The CDR3 has 13 residues. Germline loops: CDR1 SGHTA, CDR2 FQGTGA. The CDR3 DNA reads as TGTGCCAGCAGCCCGACGGCAGGCACTGAAGCTTTCTTT. Protein: CASSPTAGTEAFF.

The sample holds a few counts of this clonotype. The rearrangement links TRBV6-2 or TRBV6-3 to TRBJ2-3, with a tentative D call TRBD2 (5 bases). Trimming removed 6 bases from V and 4 bases from J, with 17 bases in between. The CDR3 has 15 amino acids. Germline V gene lookup returns CDR1 MNHEY and CDR2 SVGEGT. CDR3 region: CASRKISGLADTQYF. CDR3 sequence (DNA): TGTGCCAGCAGGAAGATCTCGGGGTTAGCAGATACGCAGTATTTT.

This clonotype occurred a few times. This sequence joins TRBV7-9 and TRBJ2-7, with 15 nucleotides matching TRBD2. V trimming: 5 bases; J trimming: 3 bases; junction bases outside the gene matches: 8. CDR3 length: 17 residues. Germline V gives CDR1 SEHNR, CDR2 FQNEAQ (reference sequence). The CDR3 region is CASSDGTSGGRVYEQYV. In DNA form, the CDR3 reads TGTGCCAGCAGCGATGGGACTAGCGGGGGGCGGGTCTACGAGCAGTACGTC.

The genes are TRBV6-2 or TRBV6-3 and TRBJ2-3; D unclear. The CDR3 contains 15 residues. Germline CDR1 reads MNHEY; CDR2 reads SVGEGT. V lost 2 bases, J lost 0 bases, and 9 bases lay in between. The CDR3 spells CASSYPGVSTDTQYF. In DNA, the CDR3 is TGTGCCAGCAGTTACCCTGGCGTAAGCACAGATACGCAGTATTTT.

The chain recombines TRBV2 with TRBJ2-7; D is ambiguous. This CDR3 is built from 14 residues. Germline V gene sequence: CDR1 SNHLY, CDR2 FYNNEI. V was cut by 6 bases and J by 1 base, with 13 bases left in between. The CDR3: CASRSGPNSYEQYF. The CDR3 bases are TGTGCCAGCAGGAGTGGGCCAAATTCCTACGAGCAGTACTTC.

This clonotype was recorded at least ten times. This rearrangement joins TRBV5-1 to TRBJ1-3, with D perhaps TRBD1 (5 bases). The V and J ends lost 4 bases and 1 base respectively, with 9 bases between them. This CDR3 is built from 14 residues. Germline V gene data show CDR1 as SGHRS and CDR2 as YFSETQ. The CDR3 sequence: CASSEGLSGNTIYF. The CDR3 bases are TGCGCCAGCAGCGAGGGACTGTCTGGAAACACCATATATTTT.

The chain couples TRBV19 to TRBJ1-5, with a tentative D call TRBD1 (5 bases). V was pared by 5 bases and J by 3 bases, with 11 bases between. The CDR3 is 14 amino acids. Germline V gives CDR1 LNHDA, CDR2 SQIVND (reference sequence). The CDR3 region has the DNA TGTGCCAGTAGTGCGGGACCCTACAATCAGCCCCAGCATTTT. Translated, it gives CASSAGPYNQPQHF.

The chain uses TRBV20-1 and TRBJ1-4; D possibly corresponds to TRBD1 (5 bases). V lost 0 bases, J lost 8 bases, and 13 bases lay in between. The CDR3 is 14 residues long. The V gene's germline CDR1 is DFQATT and CDR2 SNEGSKA (reference sequence). This CDR3 reads CSARDLQGWEKLFF. In DNA, the CDR3 is TGCAGTGCTAGAGATCTGCAGGGTTGGGAAAAACTGTTTTTT.

This clonotype turned up a few times. This chain uses TRBV14 with TRBJ2-3, with a tentative D call TRBD2 (6 bases). CDR3 length equals 16 residues. V was pared by 0 bases and J by 0 bases, with 10 bases between. Germline V CDR1 and CDR2: SGHDN, FVKESK. Here the CDR3 DNA reads TGTGCCAGCAGCCAAGATTTCGCGGGAAGCACAGATACGCAGTATTTT. This translates into CASSQDFAGSTDTQYF.

The chain links TRBV20-1 to TRBJ2-5; 10 bases agree with TRBD2. V gave up 5 bases and J gave up 2 bases; unmatched junction bases: 5. Germline assignment: CDR1 DFQATT and CDR2 SNEGSKA (reference sequence). This CDR3 has 14 amino acids. This chain's CDR3 is CSALPGLAQETQYF. DNA for the CDR3: TGCAGTGCTTTACCGGGACTAGCGCAAGAGACCCAGTACTTC.

This clonotype was counted only a few times. The rearrangement joins TRBV20-1 to TRBJ1-5; TRBD1 is a possible D gene (5 bases). This CDR3 has 13 amino acids. V was cut by 1 base and J by 6 bases, with 10 bases left in between. In germline, CDR1 is DFQATT, CDR2 SNEGSKA (reference sequence). CDR3 sequence: CSARAGGGQPQHF. The CDR3 DNA reads TGCAGTGCTAGAGCCGGGGGAGGTCAGCCCCAGCATTTT.

This clonotype was seen a handful of times. The chain recombines TRBV28 with TRBJ1-6; D uncertain. V lost 6 bases and J lost 14, with 14 bases in between. In germline, CDR1 is MDHEN, CDR2 SYDVKM. The CDR3 spans 12 residues. The DNA for the CDR3 is TGTGCCAGCAGCCCCCCCCGGGGAGCCCTCCACTTT. Protein sequence: CASSPPRGALHF.